This T cell receptor (beta chain) originates from a study of blood T cell repertoires in COVID-19. Background on the study: Collection of acute and convalescent COVID-19 samples took place in the United States, Italy and Spain. T cells, B-cell-depleted T cells, or PBMCs supplied cDNA or gDNA.

Source study methods: Amplifying reference gene primers gave estimates of nucleated cell counts. The protocol was immunoSEQ multiplex PCR, while the TCRdb copy is restricted to in-frame clones and leaves out a portion. V and J calls and clone size are as listed in that table; D and trimming were resolved from the DNA. The data show under 200,000 clones, roughly 80% seen once. The junction had 9 bases not matched to a gene; V was cut back by 4 bases and J by 4 bases. The germline CDR1 and CDR2 sequences are SQVTM and ANQGSEA. CDR3 length equals 14 residues. This clonotype originated in a human donor in a cohort sampled during active COVID-19. This chain uses TRBV29-1 with TRBJ1-2, with TRBD1 identical over 7 bases. The sequenced material came from peripheral blood. CDR3 sequence (DNA): TGCAGCGTTGTTACAGGGGATGGGCTCTATGGCTACACCTTC. This codes for CSVVTGDGLYGYTF.